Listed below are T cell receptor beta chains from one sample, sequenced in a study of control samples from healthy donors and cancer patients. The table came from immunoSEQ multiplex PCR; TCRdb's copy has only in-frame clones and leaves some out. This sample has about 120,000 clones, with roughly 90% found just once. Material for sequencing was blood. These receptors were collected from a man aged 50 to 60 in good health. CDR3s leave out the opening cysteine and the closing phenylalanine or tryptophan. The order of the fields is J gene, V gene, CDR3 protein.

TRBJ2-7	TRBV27	ASSFAFKLAVGEQY
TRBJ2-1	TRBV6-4	ASSDVGKHRYEQF
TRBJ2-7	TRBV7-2	ASSLGLKPYEQY
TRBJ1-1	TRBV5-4	ASSTGTGWDNTEAF
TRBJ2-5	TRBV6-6	ASRAPERQETQY
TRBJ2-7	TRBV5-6	ASSLDTGYYEQY
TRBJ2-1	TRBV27	ASSLGASGGYNEQF
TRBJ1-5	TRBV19	ASSIVGTLGNQPQH
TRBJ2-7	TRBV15	ATSRGGTASYEQY
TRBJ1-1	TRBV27	ASSYKLNTEAF
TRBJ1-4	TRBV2	ASPRTPDEKLF